This TCR beta chain is drawn from a study of radiation and T cells in renal cell carcinoma. The time point here: baseline pretreatment blood. Treatment reported: 15 Gy SBRT to primary tumor, nephrectomy 4 weeks later. Serial blood draws occurred at baseline and 2 and 4 weeks post-SBRT. From germline, CDR1 is SNHLY and CDR2 FYNNEI. V was pared by 7 bases and J by 6 bases, with 11 bases between. The CDR3 loop spans 12 amino acids. TCRdb keeps only in-frame clones here, not all; method: immunoSEQ multiplex PCR. The table lists 130,000 or so clones, roughly 83% of them singletons. The sample in question was blood, obtained from a patient whose treatment included radiotherapy and nephrectomy. The chain uses TRBV2 and TRBJ2-3; a possible D gene is TRBD2 (5 bases). The source of this sequence is a woman in her fifties or sixties with renal cell carcinoma. This CDR3 is CASTLRGDTQYF. The CDR3 DNA reads TGTGCCAGCACTTTGCGAGGGGATACGCAGTATTTT.